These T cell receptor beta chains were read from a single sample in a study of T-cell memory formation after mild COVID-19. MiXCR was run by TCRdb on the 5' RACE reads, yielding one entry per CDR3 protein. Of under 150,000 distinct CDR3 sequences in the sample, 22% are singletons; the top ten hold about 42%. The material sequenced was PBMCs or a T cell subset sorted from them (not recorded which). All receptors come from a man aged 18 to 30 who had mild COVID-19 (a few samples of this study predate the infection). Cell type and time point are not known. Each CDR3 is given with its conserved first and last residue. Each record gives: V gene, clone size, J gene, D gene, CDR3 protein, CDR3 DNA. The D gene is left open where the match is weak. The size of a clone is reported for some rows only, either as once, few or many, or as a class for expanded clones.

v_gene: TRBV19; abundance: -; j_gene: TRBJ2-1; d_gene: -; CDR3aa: CASSVEHYNEQFF; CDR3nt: TGTGCCAGTAGTGTCGAGCACTACAATGAGCAGTTCTTC
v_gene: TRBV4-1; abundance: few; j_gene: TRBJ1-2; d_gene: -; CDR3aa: CASSQRLDNRYGYTF; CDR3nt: TGCGCCAGCAGCCAGAGGTTGGACAACCGCTATGGCTACACCTTC
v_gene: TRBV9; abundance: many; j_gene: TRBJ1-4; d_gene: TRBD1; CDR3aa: CASSVDGTVNEKLFF; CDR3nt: TGTGCCAGCAGCGTAGATGGGACAGTCAATGAAAAACTGTTTTTT
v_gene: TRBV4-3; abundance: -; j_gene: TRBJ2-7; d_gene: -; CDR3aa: CASSQDRYYEQYF; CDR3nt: TGCGCCAGCAGCCAAGACAGATACTACGAGCAGTACTTC
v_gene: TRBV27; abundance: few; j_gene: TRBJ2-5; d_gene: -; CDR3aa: CASSSMSGQETQYF; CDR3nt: TGTGCCAGCAGCTCCATGAGCGGGCAAGAGACCCAGTACTTC
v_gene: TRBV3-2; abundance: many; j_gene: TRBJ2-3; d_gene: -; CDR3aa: CASSQERTSERDTQYF; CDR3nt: TGTGCCAGCAGCCAAGAGAGGACTAGCGAAAGGGATACGCAGTATTTT
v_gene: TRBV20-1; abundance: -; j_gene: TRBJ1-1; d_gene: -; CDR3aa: CSAREVGTVNTEAFF; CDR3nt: TGCAGTGCTAGAGAGGTAGGGACGGTGAACACTGAAGCTTTCTTT
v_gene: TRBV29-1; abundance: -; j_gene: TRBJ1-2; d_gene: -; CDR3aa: CSAEGRGYGYTF; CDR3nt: TGCAGCGCCGAGGGCAGGGGCTATGGCTACACCTTC
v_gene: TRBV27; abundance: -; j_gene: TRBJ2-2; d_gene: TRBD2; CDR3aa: CASSILAGRTGELFF; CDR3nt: TGTGCCAGCAGTATACTAGCGGGGCGGACCGGGGAGCTGTTTTTT
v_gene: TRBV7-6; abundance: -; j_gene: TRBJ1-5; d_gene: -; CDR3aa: CASSLGDGYSNQPQHF; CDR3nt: TGTGCCAGCAGCTTAGGGGACGGGTATAGCAATCAGCCCCAGCATTTT
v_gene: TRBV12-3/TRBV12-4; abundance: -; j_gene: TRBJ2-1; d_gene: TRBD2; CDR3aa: CASSLSRTSGRSLYNEQFF; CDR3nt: TGTGCCAGCAGTTTATCAAGGACTAGCGGGAGGTCCCTCTACAATGAGCAGTTCTTC
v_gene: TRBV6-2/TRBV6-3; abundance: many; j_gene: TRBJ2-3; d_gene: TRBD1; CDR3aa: CASNQGASTDTQYF; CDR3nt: TGTGCCAGCAATCAGGGGGCTAGCACAGATACGCAGTATTTT
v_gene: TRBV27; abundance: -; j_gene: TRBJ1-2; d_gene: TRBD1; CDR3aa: CASSFRGPGQGSGYTF; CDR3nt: TGTGCCAGCAGTTTCCGTGGACCGGGACAGGGGTCTGGCTACACCTTC
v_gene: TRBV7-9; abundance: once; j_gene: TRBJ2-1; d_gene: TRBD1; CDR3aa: CASSSSEAGTANEQFF; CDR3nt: TGTGCCAGCAGCTCATCAGAAGCCGGGACAGCCAATGAGCAGTTCTTC
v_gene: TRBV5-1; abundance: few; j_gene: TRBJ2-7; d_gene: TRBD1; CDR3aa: CASSAGQGNEQYF; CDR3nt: TGCGCCAGCAGCGCGGGACAGGGGAACGAGCAGTACTTC
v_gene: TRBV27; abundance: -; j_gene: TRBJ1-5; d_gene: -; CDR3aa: CASRGKSGNQPQHF; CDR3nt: TGTGCCAGCCGGGGTAAATCAGGCAATCAGCCCCAGCATTTT
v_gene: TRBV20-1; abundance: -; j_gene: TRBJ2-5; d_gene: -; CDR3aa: CSARGARIGDLWGTQYF; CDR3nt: TGCAGTGCTAGAGGGGCTCGAATCGGGGACCTCTGGGGGACCCAGTACTTC
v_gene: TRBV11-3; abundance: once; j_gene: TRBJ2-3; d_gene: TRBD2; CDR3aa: CASSFRPSGGRTDTQYF; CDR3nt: TGTGCCAGCAGCTTCAGACCCTCGGGAGGACGCACAGATACGCAGTATTTT
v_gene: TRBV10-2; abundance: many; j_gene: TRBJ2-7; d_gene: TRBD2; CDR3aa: CASQTSGSYEQYF; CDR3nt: TGCGCCAGTCAGACTAGCGGCTCCTACGAGCAGTACTTC
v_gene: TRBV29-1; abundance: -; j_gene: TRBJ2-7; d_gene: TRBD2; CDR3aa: CSAEIISGGRISYEQYF; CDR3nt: TGCAGCGCCGAGATCATCAGCGGGGGCAGGATCTCCTACGAGCAGTACTTC
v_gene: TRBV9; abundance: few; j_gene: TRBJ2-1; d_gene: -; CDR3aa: CASSGDFSNEQFF; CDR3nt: TGTGCCAGCAGTGGGGACTTTAGTAATGAGCAGTTCTTC
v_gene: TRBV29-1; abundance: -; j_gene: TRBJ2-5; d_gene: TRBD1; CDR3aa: CSVDPGTDQETQYF; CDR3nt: TGCAGCGTTGACCCCGGGACAGACCAAGAGACCCAGTACTTC
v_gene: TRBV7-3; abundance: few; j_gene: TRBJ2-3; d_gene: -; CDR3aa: CASSPAGGTDTQYF; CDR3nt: TGTGCCAGCAGCCCCGCCGGCGGCACAGATACGCAGTATTTT
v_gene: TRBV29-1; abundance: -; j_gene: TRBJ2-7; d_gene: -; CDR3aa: CSVASYEQYF; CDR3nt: TGCAGCGTTGCTTCCTACGAGCAGTACTTC
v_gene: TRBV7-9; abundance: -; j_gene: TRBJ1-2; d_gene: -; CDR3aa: CASSLVGVGNYGYTF; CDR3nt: TGTGCCAGCAGCTTAGTGGGTGTGGGAAACTATGGCTACACCTTC
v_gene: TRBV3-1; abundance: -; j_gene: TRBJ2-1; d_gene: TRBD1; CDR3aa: CASSQELGTVYNEQFF; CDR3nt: TGTGCCAGCAGCCAAGAGTTAGGGACAGTCTACAATGAGCAGTTCTTC
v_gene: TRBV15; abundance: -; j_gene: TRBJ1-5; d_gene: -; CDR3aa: CATSRDRVGGYSNQPQHF; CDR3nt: TGTGCCACCAGCAGAGATAGGGTCGGGGGGTATTCTAATCAGCCCCAGCATTTT
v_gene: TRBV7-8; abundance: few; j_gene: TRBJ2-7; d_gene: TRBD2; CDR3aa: CASSLSAGLAGRGVGGEQYF; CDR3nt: TGTGCCAGCAGCTTAAGTGCCGGACTAGCGGGGCGTGGGGTAGGAGGCGAGCAGTACTTC
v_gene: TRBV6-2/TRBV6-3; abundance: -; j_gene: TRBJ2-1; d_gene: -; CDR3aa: CASSYPGQEPHNEQFF; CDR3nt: TGTGCCAGCTCATATCCGGGCCAGGAGCCCCACAATGAGCAGTTCTTC
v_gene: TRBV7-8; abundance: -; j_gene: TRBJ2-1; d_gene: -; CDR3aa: CASSLSQNYNEQFF; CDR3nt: TGTGCCAGCAGCTTGAGTCAGAACTACAATGAGCAGTTCTTC
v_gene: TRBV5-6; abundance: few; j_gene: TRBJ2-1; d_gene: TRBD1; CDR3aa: CASSLGPGQGGFEQFF; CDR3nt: TGTGCCAGCAGCTTGGGACCGGGACAGGGGGGTTTTGAGCAGTTCTTC
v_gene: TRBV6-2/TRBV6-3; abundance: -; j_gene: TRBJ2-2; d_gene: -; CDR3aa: CASSRPPGAGELFF; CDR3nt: TGTGCCAGCAGCCGGCCCCCGGGGGCCGGGGAGCTGTTTTTT
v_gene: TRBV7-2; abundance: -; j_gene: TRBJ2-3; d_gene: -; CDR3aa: CASSLVGPTYTDTQYF; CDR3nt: TGTGCCAGCAGCTTAGTCGGTCCGACCTACACAGATACGCAGTATTTT
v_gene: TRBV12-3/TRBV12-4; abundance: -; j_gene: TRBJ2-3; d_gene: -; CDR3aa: CASSLNPGPGDTQYF; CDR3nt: TGTGCCAGCAGTTTAAATCCGGGGCCAGGGGATACGCAGTATTTT
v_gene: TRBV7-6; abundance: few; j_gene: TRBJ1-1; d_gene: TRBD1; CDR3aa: CASSVGGTGWDTEAFF; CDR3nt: TGTGCCAGCAGCGTGGGAGGGACAGGGTGGGACACTGAAGCTTTCTTT
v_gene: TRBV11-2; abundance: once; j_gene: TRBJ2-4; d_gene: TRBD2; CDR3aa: CASSPGTSGGEDIQYF; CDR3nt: TGTGCCAGCAGCCCGGGGACTAGCGGGGGTGAGGACATTCAGTACTTC
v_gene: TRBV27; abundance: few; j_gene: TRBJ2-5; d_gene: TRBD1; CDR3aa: CASSYRTGETQYF; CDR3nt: TGTGCCAGCAGTTATCGGACAGGGGAGACCCAGTACTTC
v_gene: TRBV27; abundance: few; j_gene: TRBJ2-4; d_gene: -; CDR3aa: CASSATLTRGVSDIQYF; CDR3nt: TGTGCCAGCAGTGCAACATTAACTAGAGGGGTTAGTGACATTCAGTACTTC
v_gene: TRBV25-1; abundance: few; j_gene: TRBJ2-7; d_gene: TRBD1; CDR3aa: CASRRQGDSEQYF; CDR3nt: TGTGCCAGCAGGCGCCAGGGGGACAGCGAGCAGTACTTC
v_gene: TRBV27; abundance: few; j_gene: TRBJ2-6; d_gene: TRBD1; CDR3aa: CATGTGTGANVLTF; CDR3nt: TGTGCCACCGGGACAGGGACTGGGGCCAACGTCCTGACTTTC
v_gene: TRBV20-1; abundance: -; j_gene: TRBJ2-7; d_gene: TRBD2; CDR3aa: CSAPGPSGGTYEQYF; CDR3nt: TGCAGTGCCCCAGGCCCTAGCGGGGGGACGTACGAGCAGTACTTC
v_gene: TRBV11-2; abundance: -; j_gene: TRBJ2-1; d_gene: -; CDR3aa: CASSPLRGNEQFF; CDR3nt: TGTGCCAGCAGCCCCCTGAGGGGGAATGAGCAGTTCTTC
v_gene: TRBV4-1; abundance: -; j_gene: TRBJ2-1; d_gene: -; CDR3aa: CASSQLGALGSDEQFF; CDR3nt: TGCGCCAGCAGCCAACTGGGGGCCCTAGGGAGCGATGAGCAGTTCTTC
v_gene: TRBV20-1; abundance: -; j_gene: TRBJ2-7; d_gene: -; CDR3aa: CSAREAAGNDEQYF; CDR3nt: TGCAGTGCTAGAGAAGCTGCAGGGAACGACGAGCAGTACTTC
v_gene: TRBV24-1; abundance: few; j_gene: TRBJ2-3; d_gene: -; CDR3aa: CATSEDPGNTQYF; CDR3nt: TGTGCCACCAGTGAGGATCCGGGAAATACGCAGTATTTT